The next 12 T cell receptor beta chains were all read from a single sample in a study of CD8+CD57+ T cells in acquired aplastic anemia. Profiles of TCR beta VDJ and CDR3 were generated from a genomic DNA template. TCRdb analysed the reads with MiXCR anew, one entry per CDR3 protein. The sample includes about 220,000 distinct CDR3 sequences, more than 45% of them seen just once. The sequenced patients had an expansion of CD8+CD57+ cells seen by flow cytometry. The sequencing input was sorted CD4+, CD8+, or CD8+CD57+ T cells (not recorded which) from PBMCs. The receptors here all came from a human donor with aplastic anemia.

Turning to this clonotype: Because the CDR3 is missing its conserved closing phenylalanine or tryptophan, this is likely a read error. The limits of the CDR3 on the DNA are not certain, so only TCRdb's listed CDR3 is given. This chain uses TRBV7-2 with TRBJ2-1; TRBD1, the table's D call, lacks a check against the DNA. CDR1 is SGHTA, CDR2 FQGNSA, per germline. A total of 13 residues make up the CDR3, ends included. CDR3 in amino acids: CASSGDLKTGVVT.

This clonotype was observed many times. The chain employs TRBV7-9 and TRBJ2-1; maybe TRBD1 (5 bases). The ends were cut back, 1 base at V and 6 bases at J, with 10 bases in the middle. Germline V CDR1 and CDR2: SEHNR, FQNEAQ (reference sequence). The CDR3 totals 14 residues. Written as DNA, the CDR3 is TGTGCCAGCAGCTTAGGGGGCAGGGCCAATGAGCAGTTCTTC. Its translation: CASSLGGRANEQFF. Full variable domain (remainder filled in from reference TRBV7-9 and TRBJ2-1): DTGVSQNPRHKITKRGQNVTFRCDPISEHNRLYWYRQTLGQGPEFLTYFQNEAQLEKSRLLSDRFSAERPKGSFSTLEIQRTEQGDSAMYLCASSLGGRANEQFFGPGTRLTVL.

This clonotype appeared many times. V is TRBV7-9 and J is TRBJ1-1; D unresolved. V was pared by 10 bases and J by 0 bases, with 12 bases between. The length of the CDR3 is 13 residues. Per germline, CDR1 SEHNR and CDR2 FQNEAQ (reference sequence). CDR3 region: CATNRAVNTEAFF. CDR3 coding DNA: TGTGCCACCAACCGAGCGGTGAACACTGAAGCTTTCTTT.

The genes are TRBV15 and TRBJ2-1, with TRBD1 as a possible D gene (6 bases). CDR3 length equals 15 residues. The germline V gene encodes CDR1 LNHNV and CDR2 YYDKDF (reference sequence). V was cut by 6 bases and J by 4 bases, with 16 bases left in between. The CDR3 nucleotides read TGTGCCACCAGTGTTCAGGGGCGAGTTTACAATGAGCAGTTCTTC. It encodes CATSVQGRVYNEQFF. The variable domain in full, with the rest retrieved from reference TRBV15 and TRBJ2-1, is DAMVIQNPRYQVTQFGKPVTLSCSQTLNHNVMYWYQQKSSQAPKLLFHYYDKDFNNEADTPDNFQSRRPNTSFCFLDIRSPGLGDTAMYLCATSVQGRVYNEQFFGPGTRLTVL.

This clonotype was detected many times. The CDR3 spells CASSPLASTTDTQYF. CDR3 in DNA: TGTGCCAGCAGCCCTCTAGCGTCCACCACAGATACGCAGTATTTT. V and J are TRBV9 and TRBJ2-3; perhaps TRBD2 as D (6 bases). CDR1 and CDR2 from the germline V gene are SGDLS and YYNGEE. The CDR3 length is 15 residues. The ends were cut back, 4 bases at V and 2 bases at J, with 14 bases in the middle.

This chain connects TRBV14 to TRBJ1-2; the D is unclear. The CDR3 length is 18 residues. Germline V CDR1 and CDR2: SGHDN, FVKESK. The CDR3 coding sequence is TGTGTCCCTTTTAGAGTGGCTATATTCTTATGTGCTAACTATGGCTACACCTTC. Protein sequence: CVPFRVAIFLCANYGYTF.

This clonotype was seen repeatedly, ten times or more. The chain has TRBV5-5 and TRBJ2-7, with 13 bases aligning to TRBD2. With V trimmed by 0 bases and J by 1 base, 4 bases remained unmatched. The CDR3 is made up of 17 amino acids. Germline CDR1 reads SGHKS; CDR2 reads YYEKEE (reference sequence). The CDR3 nucleotides are TGTGCCAGCAGCTTGGGGCGACTAGCGGGAGGATCCTACGAGCAGTACTTC. As protein: CASSLGRLAGGSYEQYF.

The J gene is TRBJ1-2, the V gene TRBV4-3; possibly TRBD1 for D (5 bases). Germline CDR1 and CDR2: LGHNA and YSLEER. This CDR3 region has 14 residues. V lost 6 bases and J 3 bases, leaving 14 bases between the germline ends. CDR3 nucleotides: TGCGCCAGCAGTCACAGGTCGAGGGACTATGGCTACACCTTC. Translated, it gives CASSHRSRDYGYTF.

The rearrangement joins TRBV24-1 to TRBJ2-3; 10 bases fit TRBD1. V shed 4 bases, J shed 4 bases, and the junction held 16 bases outside the gene matches. This CDR3 region has 19 residues. Germline CDR1 is KGHDR and CDR2 is SFDVKD. The CDR3 sequence: CATSDPRVVGTGVPDTQYF. CDR3 bases: TGTGCCACCAGTGACCCCCGAGTGGTCGGGACAGGGGTGCCAGATACGCAGTATTTT.

Details on this clonotype: Its ends do not fully match the called genes, so a read error is possible. The chain employs TRBV14 and TRBJ2-7; D uncertain. The CDR3 has 14 residues. Per germline, CDR1 SGHDN and CDR2 FVKESK. The CDR3 region is CASSQDYRSYEQYF. DNA for the CDR3: TGCGCCAGCAGCCAAGATTATAGGTCCTACGAGCAGTACTTC. The entire variable domain, with the rest obtained from reference TRBV14 and TRBJ2-7, is as follows: EAGVTQFPSHSVIEKGQTVTLRCDPISGHDNLYWYRRVMGKEIKFLLHFVKESKQDESGMPNNRFLAERTGGTYSTLKVQPAELEDSGVYFCASSQDYRSYEQYFGPGTRLTVT.

This clonotype was counted only a few times. The chain uses TRBV2 and TRBJ2-3; 7 bases line up with TRBD1. After removal of 8 bases from V and 1 base from J, the junction contained 9 bases not matched to a gene. This CDR3 has 15 residues. The germline CDR1 and CDR2 sequences are SNHLY and FYNNEI. DNA for the CDR3: TGTGCCAGCTCACCGAGACAGGGCGGCACAGATACGCAGTATTTT. Its translation is CASSPRQGGTDTQYF.

This clonotype was seen a few times. This may be a read error: a much more frequent sequence differs by one nucleotide. The genes are TRBV7-9 and TRBJ2-7; 7 bases fit TRBD1. Germline assignment: CDR1 SEHNR and CDR2 FQNEAQ (reference sequence). There are 15 residues in the CDR3. The CDR3 loop is CASSSPTGQNYEQHF. In nucleotides, the CDR3 is TGTGCCAGCAGCTCCCCGACAGGGCAAAACTACGAGCAGCACTTC.